A selection of T cell receptor beta chains follows, all from one sample in a study of T cell responses to AZD1222 COVID-19 vaccine. Repertoires were generated with immunoSEQ multiplex PCR, while TCRdb's copy carries only in-frame clones and drops some. The sample records about 150,000 clones, 88% being singletons. Here the sequenced sample was peripheral blood, taken after recovery from COVID-19. These receptors came from an adult who had recovered from COVID-19. CDR3s include the opening cysteine and the closing phenylalanine or tryptophan.

j_call | v_call | cdr3_aa
TRBJ2-5 | TRBV6-5 | CASSSGHGQETQYF
TRBJ2-7 | TRBV28 | CASSSVRAGYEQYF
TRBJ2-7 | TRBV2 | CASSPRGGFSYEQYF
TRBJ1-1 | TRBV6-5 | CASRDSEHTEAFF
TRBJ2-7 | TRBV5-1 | CASSRTGARGYEQYF
TRBJ2-1 | TRBV9 | CASSVVGDNYNEQFF
TRBJ1-1 | TRBV18 | CASSLPGANTEAFF
TRBJ1-1 | TRBV3-1/TRBV3-2 | CASSPFTGGANTEAFF
TRBJ1-1 | TRBV3-1/TRBV3-2 | CASSTPTGGRTEAFF
TRBJ1-1 | TRBV5-1 | CASTLGQGGDEAFF
TRBJ1-1 | TRBV18 | CASSPGFTEAFF
TRBJ2-7 | TRBV18 | CASSPDSYEQYF
TRBJ1-2 | TRBV6-1 | CASSERSYGYTF
TRBJ2-7 | TRBV4-1 | CASSQAWTAGAYEQYF
TRBJ1-1 | TRBV3-1/TRBV3-2 | CASSQAQGMRAFF
TRBJ2-2 | TRBV19 | CASSPGPNTGELFF
TRBJ2-7 | TRBV11-2 | CASSSTRTGRAGEQYF
TRBJ2-1 | TRBV5-1 | CASSLAAGGDNEQFF
TRBJ2-3 | TRBV21-1 | CASSTRLGSDEDTQYF
TRBJ1-2 | TRBV6-5 | CASHRQGDGYTF
TRBJ1-1 | TRBV9 | CASSPPRQSLTEAFF
TRBJ1-2 | TRBV15 | CATSRGQSTYGYTF
TRBJ2-1 | TRBV19 | CASSMIVGRTPYNEQFF
TRBJ2-1 | TRBV5-1 | CASSTPRDRGPESYNEQFF
TRBJ1-2 | TRBV4-3 | CASSQGTLYGYTF
TRBJ1-2 | TRBV28 | CASTRVNYGYTF
TRBJ2-2 | TRBV5-1 | CASFRTGESGELFF
TRBJ1-1 | TRBV29-1 | CSVEVRGGNTEAFF
TRBJ2-3 | TRBV9 | CASSATPRAGGTDTQYF
TRBJ2-5 | TRBV5-1 | CASSSPGQRRSGETQYF
TRBJ2-3 | TRBV6-1 | CASSEGDAGDTQYF
TRBJ1-2 | TRBV19 | CASSIVQGGGGYTF
TRBJ1-1 | TRBV27 | CASSPDRGDTEAFF
TRBJ2-4 | TRBV7-6 | CASSLDSGTRPNIQYF
TRBJ2-1 | TRBV28 | CASPRNGGKGEQFF
TRBJ2-7 | TRBV7-8 | CASSPLIIPAGGRGKGEQYF
TRBJ2-3 | TRBV19 | CASSIDLGAPGDTQYF
TRBJ1-2 | TRBV7-2 | CASSPPPGGTEFAFGGYTF
TRBJ2-2 | TRBV5-1 | CASSRVGANTGELFF
TRBJ1-1 | TRBV29-1 | CSVVRVRTEAFF
TRBJ2-3 | TRBV4-1 | CASSQLAGGTDTQYF
TRBJ2-7 | TRBV5-1 | CASSLAGGRSSYEQYF
TRBJ2-1 | TRBV13 | CASSFSSGGTYNEQFF
TRBJ2-7 | TRBV11-2 | CASSPAGTVYEQYF
TRBJ1-5 | TRBV7-8 | CASSGGGPQPQHF
TRBJ2-7 | TRBV12-3/TRBV12-4 | CASSLGTTYEQYF
TRBJ2-1 | TRBV19 | CASTADSPPGNNEQFF
TRBJ2-7 | TRBV29-1 | CSAQRLFGYEQYF
TRBJ1-4 | TRBV4-1 | CASSQAMSPNEKLFF
TRBJ2-1 | TRBV29-1 | CSVESGPLYEQFF
TRBJ1-2 | TRBV5-1 | CASSPAGSLSYGYTF
TRBJ1-5 | TRBV27 | CASSSLGIGLSNQPQHF
TRBJ1-1 | TRBV16 | CASSLDRNTEAFF
TRBJ1-3 | TRBV27 | CASSLDSSGNTIYF